This entry describes one T cell receptor (beta chain). Its antigen is not identified. A read error may account for a junction end that differs from germline. The sample belongs to a study of early T cells in non-severe SARS-CoV-2 infection. Whole-study context: From unsorted whole blood, bulk RNA was sequenced, and the chains remained unpaired. Findings and caveats of the study: In VDJdb matching, anti-spike CD8 responses were favored while private and CD4 specificities went missing.

Unique molecular identifiers were attached to individual cDNA molecules. TCRdb recomputed calls from the 5' RACE reads with MiXCR, one row per CDR3 protein. The data hold fewer than 85,000 distinct CDR3 sequences, with roughly 13% observed a single time. CDR3 length equals 15 residues. Germline values: CDR1 ENHRY, CDR2 SYGVKD. Specimen: whole blood. The receptor's source is an adult who was a healthcare worker with PCR-confirmed SARS-CoV-2 infection or an uninfected control (not recorded which). The rearrangement uses TRBV10-3 and TRBJ2-7; 10 positions agree with TRBD1. CDR3 DNA sequence: TGTGCCATCAGTGAGCGGGACAGGGGCTCCGACGAGCAGTACTTC. Translated, it gives CAISERDRGSDEQYF.